This entry describes one T cell receptor beta chain. Its antigen is undetermined. The V and J ends lost 3 bases and 6 bases respectively, with 11 bases between them. CDR3 length: 14 amino acids. In germline, CDR1 is MNHNS, CDR2 SASEGT. MiXCR, applied by TCRdb to the 5' RACE reads, yields one record per CDR3 protein. Among about 690,000 distinct CDR3 sequences listed, around 20% were seen once. The data were obtained in a study of identical twins. Study-level findings and limits: The abundant beta clonotypes from cord blood had fewer insertions, and memory repertoires had none of this. Possibly, invariant MAIT and iNKT cells partly confounded zero-insertion analyses.

Separately, the same data were catalogued under a study of T cells expressing NK-cell markers. From that second work: Serological testing identified seven of the eight sequenced donors as HCMV-seropositive and one as seronegative. An anti-gamma-delta TCR antibody was added in several experiments. It restricted sorting to alpha-beta TCR-expressing T cells.

This TCR was recovered from a woman under 30 in good health. The chain couples TRBV6-1 to TRBJ2-2, with a tentative D call TRBD2 (6 bases). Sequencing was performed on PBMCs. CDR3 in amino acids: CASSDRRGAGELFF. The CDR3 DNA reads as TGTGCCAGCAGTGACAGGAGGGGTGCCGGGGAGCTGTTTTTT.